The table lists the clone carrying this TCR beta chain with a few counts. Its antigen remains unknown. TCR alpha and beta CDR3 regions were amplified from RNA using iRepertoire nested multiplex PCR. One-step reverse transcription and amplification started from approximately 100-400 ng of tissue mRNA or PBMC total RNA. TCRdb fed the multiplex PCR reads into MiXCR, producing one record per CDR3 protein. The sample records approximately 190,000 distinct CDR3 sequences, about 32% being singletons. This sample stems from a study of glioma-infiltrating T cells. This CDR3 has 14 residues. CDR1 and CDR2 from the germline V gene are LNHDA and SQIVND (reference sequence). With 5 bases removed from V and 0 bases from J, the gap between germline ends came to 7 bases. The study, taken as a whole, reports: CDR3 overlap between tissue and blood was very small. Above-expected tissue-blood divergence occurred in all gliomas, most in low-grade ones.

Source material: glioma tissue, nonneoplastic brain tissue, or PBMCs (not recorded which). The V call is TRBV19, the J call TRBJ1-4; D remains unclear. The sequence came from a human donor with low-grade glioma or glioblastoma, undergoing nonglioma brain surgery, or in good health (not recorded which). The CDR3 protein is CASSQTSTNEKLFF. DNA of the CDR3: TGTGCCAGTAGTCAAACATCAACTAATGAAAAACTGTTTTTT.